Following are 27 T cell receptor beta chains from one sample sequenced in a study of cytotoxic CD8 clonotypes in ibrutinib-treated CLL (dated by TCRdb to about 2021). The time point label on this specimen signifies: approximately 2 years on ibrutinib. The library relied on the immunoSEQ multiplex PCR assay. Entries here come from immuneACCESS through TCRdb and include only in-frame sequences with V and J called. Some clones fail to appear in such tables; in the studies checked, an unresolved V gene covers under half of the shortfall, and the cause of the remainder is unknown. The table for this sample lists roughly 170,000 clones; 70% to 85% of them were counted only once. The top ten constitute roughly 4.6% of the sample. The sample consisted of PBMCs, taken after 24 months of ibrutinib treatment. Receptor source: a human donor with chronic lymphocytic leukemia.

The CDR3 sequence: CASSLGLGTSGTDTQYF. The CDR3 coding sequence is TGTGCCAGCAGCTTAGGCCTAGGGACTAGCGGGACCGATACGCAGTATTTT. The chain recombines TRBV7-3 with TRBJ2-3; 13 bases line up with TRBD2. The CDR3 runs 17 residues. The V gene end was trimmed by 2 bases and the J gene end by 6 bases; junction bases not matched to a gene: 8. Germline CDR1 SGHTA, CDR2 FQGTGA.

The chain has TRBV11-3 and TRBJ2-1, with 7 bases that match TRBD1. This CDR3 has 12 amino acids. CDR1 and CDR2 (germline): SGHNT, YENEEA. With 4 bases clipped from V and 8 bases from J, the junction kept 2 bases outside the gene matches. The CDR3, as DNA: TGTGCCAGCAGCTACCAGGGGGATGAGCAGTTCTTC. This sequence encodes CASSYQGDEQFF.

The chain couples TRBV4-2 to TRBJ1-4; D is ambiguous. Germline-derived CDR1 and CDR2 are LGHNA and YNFKEQ. The CDR3 has 16 amino acids. Between the trimmed V and J ends, which lost 1 base and 8 bases, there was a span of 17 bases. CDR3 sequence: CASSQASLAGGEKLFF. CDR3 coding DNA: TGTGCCAGCAGCCAAGCTTCGTTGGCAGGAGGGGAAAAACTGTTTTTT.

This chain links TRBV27 with TRBJ1-2; 10 bases agree with TRBD1. CDR1 is MNHEY, CDR2 SMNVEV, per germline (reference sequence). J was trimmed by 2 bases and V by 6 bases; bases with no gene match: 3. This CDR3 has 14 residues. As DNA, the CDR3 is TGTGCCAGCAGGACAGGGGGCCAGAACTATGGCTACACCTTC. This gives the protein CASRTGGQNYGYTF.

The chain combines TRBV7-3 with TRBJ1-1; D gene ambiguous. Trimming removed 5 bases from V and 1 base from J, with 11 bases in between. The CDR3 has 14 amino acids. Germline values: CDR1 SGHTA, CDR2 FQGTGA. The CDR3 sequence: CASSPSPENTEAFF. DNA for the CDR3: TGTGCCAGCAGCCCCTCCCCGGAGAACACTGAAGCTTTCTTT.

This chain joins TRBV5-4 and TRBJ2-7; D is perhaps TRBD1 (5 bases). The germline gives CDR1 SGHNT, CDR2 YYREEE (reference sequence). V dropped 3 bases and J dropped 7 bases, with 23 bases sitting between them. The CDR3 totals 16 residues. CDR3 in DNA: TGTGCCAGCAGCTGGGGCGGAGCAGGCTTTACGTCAGAGCAGTACTTC. Its protein product is CASSWGGAGFTSEQYF.

This clone was seen a single time. The gene calls are TRBV4-1 and TRBJ2-7, with 8 bases identical to TRBD1. J gave up 2 bases and V 3 bases, and 3 bases lay outside the gene matches. The CDR3 is made up of 14 amino acids. Germline CDR1 is MGHRA and CDR2 is YSYEKL. In nucleotides, the CDR3 is TGCGCCAGCAGCCACGGACAGGGAGCCTACGAGCAGTACTTC. Its protein product is CASSHGQGAYEQYF.

The J gene is TRBJ1-5, the V gene TRBV30; a weak D match, TRBD1 (5 bases). V lost 1 base to trimming and J lost 7 bases, with 17 bases between them. The CDR3 has 15 residues. Germline CDR1 is GTSNPN and CDR2 is SVGIG (reference sequence). CDR3: CAWSGTSGYGQPQHF. The CDR3, as DNA: TGTGCCTGGAGTGGCACGTCAGGGTATGGACAGCCCCAGCATTTT.

V and J are TRBV29-1 and TRBJ1-3; D is undetermined. The CDR3 sequence is 13 residues long. V was trimmed by 4 bases and J by 4 bases, leaving 11 bases between them. Germline V lookup: CDR1 SQVTM, CDR2 ANQGSEA. The CDR3 loop is CSVVGLGGNTIYF. The CDR3 DNA sequence: TGCAGCGTTGTGGGGTTGGGCGGAAACACCATATATTTT.

CDR3 nucleotides: TGTGCCACCAGCAGAGGGGGAGTCATGAACACTGAAGCTTTCTTT. Protein product: CATSRGGVMNTEAFF. This chain uses TRBV15 with TRBJ1-1; D is ambiguous. Per the germline V gene, CDR1 is LNHNV and CDR2 is YYDKDF (reference sequence). Trimming cost V 1 base and J 0 bases, with 9 bases left between them. This CDR3 is built from 15 residues.

V gene TRBV5-5 combines with J gene TRBJ2-7; D is perhaps TRBD1 (6 bases). V lost 4 bases, J lost 0 bases, and 17 bases lay in between. The CDR3 is 16 residues long. Looked up from germline, CDR1 is SGHKS and CDR2 is YYEKEE (reference sequence). CDR3 nucleotides: TGTGCCAGCAGCGCCCAGGGGACATATAGCTCCTACGAGCAGTACTTC. This codes for CASSAQGTYSSYEQYF.

The rearrangement joins TRBV5-4 to TRBJ2-3; D may be TRBD2 (6 bases). The CDR3 loop spans 14 amino acids. Germline values: CDR1 SGHNT, CDR2 YYREEE (reference sequence). Trimming removed 3 bases at V and 4 bases at J, with 12 bases between. In DNA form, the CDR3 reads TGTGCCAGCAGCTCGACTAGTCAGGCAGATACGCAGTATTTT. Protein: CASSSTSQADTQYF. The entire variable domain, with the rest obtained from reference TRBV5-4 and TRBJ2-3, is as follows: ETGVTQSPTHLIKTRGQQVTLRCSSQSGHNTVSWYQQALGQGPQFIFQYYREEENGRGNFPPRFSGLQFPNYSSELNVNALELDDSALYLCASSSTSQADTQYFGPGTRLTVL.

The chain combines TRBV6-5 with TRBJ1-1; D is unresolved. With 0 bases removed from V and 0 bases from J, the gap between germline ends came to 8 bases. The germline V gene encodes CDR1 MNHEY and CDR2 SVGAGI. The CDR3 is 15 amino acids. As DNA, the CDR3 is TGTGCCAGCAGTTACTCGACATTTATGAACACTGAAGCTTTCTTT. Translating gives CASSYSTFMNTEAFF.

The CDR3 reads CATSPWGLAGSENEQFF. DNA for the CDR3: TGTGCCACCAGCCCATGGGGACTAGCGGGAAGTGAGAATGAGCAGTTCTTC. The V gene is TRBV15, the J gene TRBJ2-1; TRBD2 aligns across 13 bases. Germline V lookup: CDR1 LNHNV, CDR2 YYDKDF (reference sequence). Germline trimming cut 5 bases from V and 7 bases from J; bases unmatched to any gene: 11. CDR3 length: 17 residues.

J is TRBJ1-1 and V is TRBV4-3; D uncertain. Trimming removed 4 bases at V and 0 bases at J, with 12 bases between. This CDR3 is 15 amino acids long. Germline CDR1 LGHNA, CDR2 YSLEER. The CDR3 reads CASSRQSGMNTEAFF. DNA for the CDR3: TGCGCCAGCAGCCGCCAAAGTGGGATGAACACTGAAGCTTTCTTT.

The CDR3 DNA is TGTGCCAGCTCACCAGGGGGAACCGGGACAGGGGTCACTGAAGCTTTCTTT. It codes for CASSPGGTGTGVTEAFF. The chain is built from TRBV18 and TRBJ1-1; TRBD1 aligns across 10 bases. Germline trimming cut 2 bases from V and 4 bases from J; bases unmatched to any gene: 10. Germline CDR1 KGHSH, CDR2 LQKENI. The CDR3 contains 17 residues.

J is TRBJ2-3 and V is TRBV7-2; D remains ambiguous. This CDR3 region has 16 residues. Germline CDR1 and CDR2: SGHTA and FQGNSA. V was shortened by 5 bases and J by 4 bases, with 19 bases between the two germline ends. Here the CDR3 reads CASSRRWTAPPDTQYF. CDR3 sequence (DNA): TGTGCCAGCAGCCGCCGATGGACCGCCCCCCCAGATACGCAGTATTTT. The full variable domain, its missing parts supplied by reference TRBV7-2 and TRBJ2-3, is GAGVSQSPSNKVTEKGKDVELRCDPISGHTALYWYRQSLGQGLEFLIYFQGNSAPDKSGLPSDRFSAERTGGSVSTLTIQRTQQEDSAVYLCASSRRWTAPPDTQYFGPGTRLTVL.

The genes are TRBV7-2 and TRBJ1-5; D gene uncertain. Germline CDR1 SGHTA, CDR2 FQGNSA. V was clipped by 1 base and J by 3 bases, with 10 bases between them. This CDR3 is 15 amino acids long. In DNA, the CDR3 is TGTGCCAGCAGCTTAGGAGTCAGTTTCAATCAGCCCCAGCATTTT. Translating gives CASSLGVSFNQPQHF.

The V and J genes are TRBV2 and TRBJ2-5; 9 bases fit TRBD1. Trimming cost V 8 bases and J 5 bases; bases outside gene matches: 6. Germline V CDR1 and CDR2: SNHLY, FYNNEI. CDR3 length: 13 amino acids. CDR3 residues: CASGTGRGETQYF. The CDR3 DNA is TGTGCCAGCGGGACAGGGAGAGGTGAGACCCAGTACTTC.

V usage is TRBV10-3 and J usage is TRBJ1-3, with TRBD1 as a possible D gene (5 bases). The CDR3 length is 13 residues. Trimming took 9 bases from V and 0 from J, leaving 9 bases between them. Per germline, CDR1 ENHRY and CDR2 SYGVKD. Here the CDR3 reads CAMRGSSGNTIYF. As DNA, the CDR3 is TGTGCCATGCGGGGGTCCTCTGGAAACACCATATATTTT.

The chain uses TRBV5-4 and TRBJ2-3; D not certain. CDR1 and CDR2 (germline): SGHNT, YYREEE (reference sequence). The CDR3 consists of 15 residues. The V end was cut by 4 bases, the J end by 0 bases, with 12 bases between. CDR3 region: CASSPALSSTDTQYF. In DNA form, the CDR3 reads TGTGCCAGCAGCCCGGCCCTCAGTAGCACAGATACGCAGTATTTT.

V usage is TRBV11-2 and J usage is TRBJ1-6; possibly TRBD1 for D (5 bases). The CDR3 has 15 residues. The germline CDR1 and CDR2 sequences are SGHAT and FQNNGV. Deletions cut 4 bases from V and 7 bases from J, with 14 bases between. The CDR3 region has the DNA TGTGCCAGCAGCTCGGAGGGGACGGAAAATTCACCCCTCCACTTT. Translated, it gives CASSSEGTENSPLHF.

The gene calls are TRBV10-2 and TRBJ2-3; the match to TRBD2 covers 13 bases. The ends lost 6 bases at V and 5 bases at J; junction bases unmatched: 8. Per germline, CDR1 WSHSY and CDR2 SAAADI. The CDR3 sequence is 16 residues long. For the CDR3, the DNA is TGCGCCAGCAGATCCGGGACTAGCGGGAAAGGAGATACGCAGTATTTT. It codes for CASRSGTSGKGDTQYF.

The CDR3 loop reads CASSSGLTYEQYF. Here the CDR3 DNA reads TGCGCCAGCAGCTCAGGGCTGACTTACGAGCAGTACTTC. The V and J genes are TRBV5-1 and TRBJ2-7; TRBD1 is a possible D gene (5 bases). Trimming took 3 bases from V and 4 from J, leaving 11 bases between them. Germline V gives CDR1 SGHRS, CDR2 YFSETQ. The CDR3 consists of 13 residues.

This clone was seen a single time. The chain is built from TRBV4-2 and TRBJ2-2; 15 nucleotides align to TRBD2. The J segment lost 4 bases and the V segment lost 3 bases, leaving 0 bases of the junction unmatched. Germline CDR1 and CDR2: LGHNA and YNFKEQ. This CDR3 region has 16 residues. CDR3 in amino acids: CASSQGLAGGTGELFF. The CDR3 coding sequence is TGTGCCAGCAGCCAGGGACTAGCGGGAGGCACCGGGGAGCTGTTTTTT.

Concerning this clone itself: Relative to the germline gene, one junction end is altered; a read error may explain this. This rearrangement joins TRBV7-7 to TRBJ2-5, with 11 bases that match TRBD2. This CDR3 region has 16 residues. Germline V gene data show CDR1 as SSHAT and CDR2 as FNYEAQ (reference sequence). The chain's CDR3 is CASSSIAGGPRETQYF. The CDR3 DNA sequence: TGTGCTAGCAGCTCCATAGCGGGAGGGCCAAGAGAGACCCAGTACTTC.

Written as DNA, the CDR3 is TGCGCCAGCAGGCGAGAAGAGGGAGTCGCAGATACGCAGTATTTT. Amino acids: CASRREEGVADTQYF. This chain uses TRBV10-2 with TRBJ2-3; D might be TRBD2 (5 bases). Trimming pared 6 bases from V and 4 bases from J, leaving 17 bases between. The V gene's germline CDR1 is WSHSY and CDR2 SAAADI. This CDR3 spans 15 amino acids.